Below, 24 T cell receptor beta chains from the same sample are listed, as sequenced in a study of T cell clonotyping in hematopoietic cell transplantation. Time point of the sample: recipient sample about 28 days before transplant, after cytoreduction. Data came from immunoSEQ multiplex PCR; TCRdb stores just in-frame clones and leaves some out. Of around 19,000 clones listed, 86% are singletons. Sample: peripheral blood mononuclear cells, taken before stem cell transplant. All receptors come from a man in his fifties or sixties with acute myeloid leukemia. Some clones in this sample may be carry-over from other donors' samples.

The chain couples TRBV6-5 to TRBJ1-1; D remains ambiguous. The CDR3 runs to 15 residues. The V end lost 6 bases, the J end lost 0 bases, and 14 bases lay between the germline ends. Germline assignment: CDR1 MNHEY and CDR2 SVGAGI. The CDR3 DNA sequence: TGTGCCAGCAGCCCCCAACCGACGGTGAACACTGAAGCTTTCTTT. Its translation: CASSPQPTVNTEAFF.

The CDR3 DNA follows: TGTGCCAGCAGTTATGCGGCAGGGGGGTACCAAGAGACCCAGTACTTC. As protein: CASSYAAGGYQETQYF. The gene calls are TRBV6-5 and TRBJ2-5; D is perhaps TRBD1 (7 bases). Germline V CDR1 and CDR2: MNHEY, SVGAGI. The ends were cut back, 3 bases at V and 0 bases at J, with 14 bases in the middle. The CDR3 runs to 16 residues.

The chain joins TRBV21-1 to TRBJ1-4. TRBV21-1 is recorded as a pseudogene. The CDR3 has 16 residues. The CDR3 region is CASSKARPPTNEKLFF. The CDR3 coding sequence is TGTGCCAGCAGCAAAGCCCGCCCGCCAACTAATGAAAAACTGTTTTTT.

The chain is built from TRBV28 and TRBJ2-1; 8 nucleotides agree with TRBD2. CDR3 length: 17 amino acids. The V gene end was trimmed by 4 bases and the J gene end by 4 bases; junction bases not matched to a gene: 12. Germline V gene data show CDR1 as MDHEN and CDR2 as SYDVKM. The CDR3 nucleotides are TGTGCCAGCAGTTCACTCATAGCGGGGTTACTTTACAATGAGCAGTTCTTC. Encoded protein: CASSSLIAGLLYNEQFF. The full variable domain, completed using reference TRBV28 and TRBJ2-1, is DVKVTQSSRYLVKRTGEKVFLECVQDMDHENMFWYRQDPGLGLRLIYFSYDVKMKEKGDIPEGYSVSREKKERFSLILESASTNQTSMYLCASSSLIAGLLYNEQFFGPGTRLTVL.

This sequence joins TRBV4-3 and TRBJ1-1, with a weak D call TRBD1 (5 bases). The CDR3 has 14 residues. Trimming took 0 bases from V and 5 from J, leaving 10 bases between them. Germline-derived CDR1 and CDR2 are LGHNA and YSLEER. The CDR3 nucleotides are TGCGCCAGCAGCCAAGATGGGTGGGGGACTGAAGCTTTCTTT. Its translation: CASSQDGWGTEAFF.

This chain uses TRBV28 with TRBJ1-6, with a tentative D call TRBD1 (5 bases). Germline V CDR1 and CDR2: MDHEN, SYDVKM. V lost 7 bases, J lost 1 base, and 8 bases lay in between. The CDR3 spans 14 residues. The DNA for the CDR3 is TGTGCCAGCACCCAGGGTTCCTATAATTCACCCCTCCACTTT. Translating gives CASTQGSYNSPLHF. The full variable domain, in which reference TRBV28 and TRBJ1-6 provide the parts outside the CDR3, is DVKVTQSSRYLVKRTGEKVFLECVQDMDHENMFWYRQDPGLGLRLIYFSYDVKMKEKGDIPEGYSVSREKKERFSLILESASTNQTSMYLCASTQGSYNSPLHFGNGTRLTVT.

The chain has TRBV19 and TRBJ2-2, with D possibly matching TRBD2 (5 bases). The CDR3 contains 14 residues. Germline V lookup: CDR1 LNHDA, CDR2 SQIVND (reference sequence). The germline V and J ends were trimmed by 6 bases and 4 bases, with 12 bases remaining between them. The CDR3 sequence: CASRDRRSTGELFF. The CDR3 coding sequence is TGTGCCAGTAGGGACCGGAGGAGCACCGGGGAGCTGTTTTTT.

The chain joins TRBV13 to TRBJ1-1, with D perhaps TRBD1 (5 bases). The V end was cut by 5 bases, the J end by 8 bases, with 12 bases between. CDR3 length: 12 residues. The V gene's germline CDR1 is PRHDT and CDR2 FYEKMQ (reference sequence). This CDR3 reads CASSIRKGEAFF. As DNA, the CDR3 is TGTGCCAGCAGCATTAGGAAGGGGGAAGCTTTCTTT.

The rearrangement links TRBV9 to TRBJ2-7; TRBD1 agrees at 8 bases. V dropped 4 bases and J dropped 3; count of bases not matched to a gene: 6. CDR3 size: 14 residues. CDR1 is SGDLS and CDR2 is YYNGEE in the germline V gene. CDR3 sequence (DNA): TGTGCCAGCAGCCCCGGGACAGGAAACTACGAGCAGTACTTC. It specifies CASSPGTGNYEQYF. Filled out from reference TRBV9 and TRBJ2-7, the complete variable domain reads DSGVTQTPKHLITATGQRVTLRCSPRSGDLSVYWYQQSLDQGLQFLIQYYNGEERAKGNILERFSAQQFPDLHSELNLSSLELGDSALYFCASSPGTGNYEQYFGPGTRLTVT.

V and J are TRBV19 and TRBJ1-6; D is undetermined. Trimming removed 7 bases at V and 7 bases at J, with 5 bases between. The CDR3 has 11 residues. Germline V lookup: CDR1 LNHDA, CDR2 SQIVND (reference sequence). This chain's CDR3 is CASKGNSPLHF. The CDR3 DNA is TGTGCCAGTAAAGGGAATTCACCCCTCCACTTT. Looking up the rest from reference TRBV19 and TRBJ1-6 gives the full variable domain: DGGITQSPKYLFRKEGQNVTLSCEQNLNHDAMYWYRQDPGQGLRLIYYSQIVNDFQKGDIAEGYSVSREKKESFPLTVTSAQKNPTAFYLCASKGNSPLHFGNGTRLTVT.

CDR3 sequence: CASSPRPSGNSPLHF. CDR3 coding DNA: TGTGCCAGCAGCCCCCGGCCCTCTGGGAATTCACCCCTCCACTTT. The gene calls are TRBV9 and TRBJ1-6; D remains ambiguous. The V and J ends lost 4 bases and 7 bases respectively, with 15 bases between them. Germline lookup yields CDR1 SGDLS and CDR2 YYNGEE. This CDR3 is 15 amino acids long.

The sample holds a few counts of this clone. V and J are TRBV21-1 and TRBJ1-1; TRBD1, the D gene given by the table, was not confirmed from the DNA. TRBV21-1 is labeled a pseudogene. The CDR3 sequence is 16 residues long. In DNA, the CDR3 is TGTGCCAGCAGCAAAGATGCCGCAGGGAATGACACTGAAGCTTTCTTT. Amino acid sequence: CASSKDAAGNDTEAFF.

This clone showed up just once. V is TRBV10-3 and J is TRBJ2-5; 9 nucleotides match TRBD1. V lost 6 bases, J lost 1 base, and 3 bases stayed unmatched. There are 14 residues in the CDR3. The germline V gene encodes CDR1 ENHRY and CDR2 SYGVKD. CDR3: CAIRPGQGQETQYF. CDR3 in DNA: TGTGCCATCAGGCCGGGACAGGGCCAAGAGACCCAGTACTTC.

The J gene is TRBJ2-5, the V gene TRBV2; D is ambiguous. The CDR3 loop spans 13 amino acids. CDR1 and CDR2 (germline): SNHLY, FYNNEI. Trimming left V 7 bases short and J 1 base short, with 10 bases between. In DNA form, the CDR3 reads TGTGCCAGCAAGGAAGTAGCCCAAGAGACCCAGTACTTC. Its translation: CASKEVAQETQYF.

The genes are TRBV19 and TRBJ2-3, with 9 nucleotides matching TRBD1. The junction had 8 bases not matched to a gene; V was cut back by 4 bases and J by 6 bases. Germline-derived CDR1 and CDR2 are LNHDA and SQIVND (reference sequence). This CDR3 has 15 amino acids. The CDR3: CASSTGQGRWDTQYF. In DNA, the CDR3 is TGTGCCAGTAGTACCGGACAGGGGAGGTGGGATACGCAGTATTTT.

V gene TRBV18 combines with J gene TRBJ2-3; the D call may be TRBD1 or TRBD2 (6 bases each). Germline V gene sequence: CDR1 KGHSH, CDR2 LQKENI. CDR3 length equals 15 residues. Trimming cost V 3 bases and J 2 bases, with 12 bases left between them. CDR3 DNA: TGTGCCAGCTCACCCCAGGGGACTTCCACAGATACGCAGTATTTT. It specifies CASSPQGTSTDTQYF.

Here the CDR3 reads CATNKGGLGTGELFF. The CDR3 bases are TGTGCCACCAATAAGGGGGGGCTCGGGACCGGGGAGCTGTTTTTT. The chain recombines TRBV28 with TRBJ2-2; a weak D match, TRBD2 (7 bases). The V gene lost 10 bases and the J gene lost 5 bases, with 20 bases spanning the gap. The CDR3 is 15 residues long. Germline CDR1 reads MDHEN; CDR2 reads SYDVKM. The full variable domain, completed using reference TRBV28 and TRBJ2-2, is DVKVTQSSRYLVKRTGEKVFLECVQDMDHENMFWYRQDPGLGLRLIYFSYDVKMKEKGDIPEGYSVSREKKERFSLILESASTNQTSMYLCATNKGGLGTGELFFGEGSRLTVL.

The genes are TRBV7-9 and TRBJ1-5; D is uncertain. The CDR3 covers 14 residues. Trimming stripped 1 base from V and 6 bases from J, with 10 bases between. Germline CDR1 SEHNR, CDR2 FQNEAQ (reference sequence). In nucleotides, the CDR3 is TGTGCCAGCAGCTTAGAGGGTAGTAGTCAGCCCCAGCATTTT. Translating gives CASSLEGSSQPQHF.

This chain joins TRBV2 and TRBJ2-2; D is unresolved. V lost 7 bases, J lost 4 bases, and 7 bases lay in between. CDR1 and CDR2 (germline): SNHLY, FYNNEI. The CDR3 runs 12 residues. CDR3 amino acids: CASNVFTGELFF. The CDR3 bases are TGTGCCAGCAACGTTTTCACCGGGGAGCTGTTTTTT.

The CDR3 sequence is CASSFLLRVSETGELFF. The CDR3 coding sequence is TGCGCCAGCAGCTTCCTGCTGCGGGTGTCGGAAACCGGGGAGCTGTTTTTT. The J gene is TRBJ2-2, the V gene TRBV5-1; tentatively, D is TRBD2 (5 bases). Germline CDR1 is SGHRS and CDR2 is YFSETQ. Trimming stripped 2 bases from V and 5 bases from J, with 19 bases between. The CDR3 has 17 amino acids.

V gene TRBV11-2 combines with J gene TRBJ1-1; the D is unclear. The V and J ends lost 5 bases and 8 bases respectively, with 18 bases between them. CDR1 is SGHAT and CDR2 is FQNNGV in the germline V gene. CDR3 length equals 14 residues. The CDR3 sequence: CASSLRVYWAEAFF. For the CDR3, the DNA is TGTGCCAGCAGCCTTAGGGTCTACTGGGCAGAAGCTTTCTTT.

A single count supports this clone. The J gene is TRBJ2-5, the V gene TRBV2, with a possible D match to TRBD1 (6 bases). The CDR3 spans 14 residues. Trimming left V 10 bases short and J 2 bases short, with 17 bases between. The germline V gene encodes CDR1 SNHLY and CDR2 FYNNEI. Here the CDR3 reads CATQTGMGQETQYF. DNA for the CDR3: TGTGCCACCCAGACAGGAATGGGGCAAGAGACCCAGTACTTC.

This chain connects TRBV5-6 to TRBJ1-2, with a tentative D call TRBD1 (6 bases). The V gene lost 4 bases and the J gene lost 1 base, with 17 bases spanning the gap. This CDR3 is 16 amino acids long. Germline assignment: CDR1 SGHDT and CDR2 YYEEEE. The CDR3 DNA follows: TGTGCCAGCAGCCGGAGGGGGGTGACCCTTAACTATGGCTACACCTTC. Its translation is CASSRRGVTLNYGYTF.

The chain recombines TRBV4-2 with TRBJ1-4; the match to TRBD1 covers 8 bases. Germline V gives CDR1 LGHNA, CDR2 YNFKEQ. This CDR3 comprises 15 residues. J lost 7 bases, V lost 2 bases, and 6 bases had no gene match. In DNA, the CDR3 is TGTGCCAGCAGCCAACGACAGGGGATGTCTGAAAAACTGTTTTTT. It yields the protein CASSQRQGMSEKLFF.